This entry describes one T cell receptor beta chain. Its antigen is not identified. Germline CDR1 and CDR2: SGHKS and YYEKEE (reference sequence). The CDR3 has 15 residues. The data stem from a study of monozygotic twins with inflammatory bowel disease. The study's findings and limits: Heterogeneous immunosuppressive treatment regimens may have introduced variability into patient repertoires.

TCRdb re-called the 5' RACE reads and gives one entry per CDR3 protein, without DNA. The sample table sets out around 140,000 distinct CDR3 sequences. Material: blood. This sequence was found in a human donor with ulcerative colitis or Crohn's disease, or a healthy co-twin of an affected twin (not recorded which). J is TRBJ2-1 and V is TRBV5-5; TCRdb's D gene call, TRBD2, goes unchecked for lack of DNA. This chain's CDR3 is CASSFSSGLYNEQFF.